This T cell receptor beta chain was retrieved from a study of blood T cell repertoires in COVID-19. On the study more broadly: Samples representing acute and convalescent COVID-19 were sourced from the United States, Italy and Spain. In each case, the material was cDNA or gDNA derived from T cells, B-cell-depleted T cells, or PBMCs.

Original methodology: By means of reference gene primer amplification, nucleated cell counts were estimated. Clones were read by immunoSEQ multiplex PCR, and TCRdb kept only the in-frame ones, dropping some. V and J calls and clone size are those listed in that table; D and trimming were worked out from the DNA. This sample has over 120,000 clones; roughly 80% occur once, and the top ten carry approximately 3.8%. Trimming left V 7 bases short and J 1 base short, with 13 bases between. CDR1 LNHDA and CDR2 SQIVND come from the germline V gene (reference sequence). The CDR3 is made up of 14 amino acids.

The genes are TRBV19 and TRBJ1-1; a weak D match, TRBD1 (6 bases). The specimen sequenced was peripheral blood. The TCR comes from a woman aged 55-69 years with acute or convalescent COVID-19. CDR3 amino acids: CASNEGQTNTEAFF. CDR3 coding DNA: TGTGCCAGTAATGAGGGACAAACGAACACTGAAGCTTTCTTT.